Below, 3 T cell receptor beta chains from the same sample are listed, as sequenced in a study of T cells in Graves' hyperthyroidism and ophthalmopathy. The investigators amplified TCR beta CDR3 regions from RNA transcripts. Initially, a first-round RT-PCR of the TCR CDR3 employed the HTBI primer set. Each CDR3 protein is one row after TCRdb ran MiXCR on the multiplex PCR reads. The sample holds about 260,000 distinct CDR3 sequences, 22% seen once. Source material: blood. Source of these receptors: a man aged 30-40 years with Graves' ophthalmopathy.

This rearrangement joins TRBV11-1 to TRBJ2-1, with 7 nucleotides matching TRBD2. Germline-derived CDR1 and CDR2 are SGHAT and FQDESV (reference sequence). This CDR3 is built from 16 residues. V shed 10 bases, J shed 0 bases, and the junction held 12 bases outside the gene matches. The DNA of the CDR3 is TGTGCCATCAGTGATCTCGGGAGGAGCTCCTACAATGAGCAGTTCTTC. Amino acids: CAISDLGRSSYNEQFF. The full variable domain, in which reference TRBV11-1 and TRBJ2-1 provide the parts outside the CDR3, is EAEVAQSPRYKITEKSQAVAFWCDPISGHATLYWYRQILGQGPELLVQFQDESVVDDSQLPKDRFSAERLKGVDSTLKIQPAELGDSAMYLCAISDLGRSSYNEQFFGPGTRLTVL.

The rearrangement links TRBV6-4 to TRBJ1-5, with D uncertain. V was shortened by 5 bases and J by 10 bases, with 15 bases between the two germline ends. The CDR3 runs 13 residues. Germline V gives CDR1 MRHNA, CDR2 SNTAGT. In nucleotides, the CDR3 is TGTGCCAGCAGTCCCTCCACGGGGTTACCCCAGCATTTT. Amino acids: CASSPSTGLPQHF.

This clonotype was recorded a few times. The rearrangement joins TRBV10-3 to TRBJ1-1, with 7 bases lining up with TRBD1. Losses at the gene ends were 7 bases for V and 1 base for J; bases not matched to a gene: 3. CDR1 is ENHRY and CDR2 is SYGVKD in the germline V gene. The CDR3 extends over 13 amino acids. CDR3 sequence: CAIMDRQNTEAFF. As DNA, the CDR3 is TGTGCCATCATGGACAGGCAGAACACTGAAGCTTTCTTT.